This TCR beta chain was profiled in a study of T cells in Graves' hyperthyroidism and ophthalmopathy. Broader study findings: Blood samples included most of the expanded thyroid clonotypes exceeding 0.001.

The trim removed 3 bases at V and 7 bases at J, leaving 5 bases unmatched. Germline V lookup: CDR1 GTSNPN, CDR2 SVGIG (reference sequence). The CDR3 runs to 14 residues. Ten or more counts support this clonotype. Its antigen remains unidentified. Researchers amplified the TCR beta CDR3 regions from RNA transcripts. A set of HTBI primers served as the primers for a first-round RT-PCR of the TCR CDR3. TCRdb re-called the multiplex PCR reads with MiXCR, one entry per CDR3 protein. This table holds hundreds of thousands of distinct CDR3 sequences, around 14% found once. The chain carries TRBV30 and TRBJ1-6, with 8 bases identical to TRBD1. The sample taken for sequencing was blood. This TCR derives from a woman between 18 and 29 years old with Graves' hyperthyroidism. CDR3 in DNA: TGTGCCTGGAGGTCATGGACAGGGAATTCACCCCTCCACTTT. This codes for CAWRSWTGNSPLHF.